The TCR beta chain described here comes from a study of shared clonotypes between healthy human individuals. Whole-study results and caveats: Sorted-subset sequencing was shown by rarefaction to be incomplete despite large depth.

TCRdb's copy holds only in-frame clones and misses some; the assay was immunoSEQ multiplex PCR. Of about 2 million clones listed, around 96% are singletons. Germline-derived CDR1 and CDR2 are SGDLS and YYNGEE. With 0 bases clipped from V and 2 bases from J, the junction kept 7 bases outside the gene matches. The CDR3 is 17 residues long. CD8 cells regarded as naive lacked CD45RO, were positively chosen for CCR7, and omitted terminally differentiated effector memory CD45RA+ cells. A word on this clone: Its antigen is unknown.

The chain couples TRBV9 to TRBJ2-7, with 11 bases identical to TRBD2. The sequence was obtained from a man aged 18-30 years in good health. Sequences were obtained from naive CD8+ T cells sorted from blood. CDR3 nucleotides: TGTGCCAGCAGCGTAGAGGGAGCTAGCGGGGGGACCTACGAGCAGTACTTC. This gives the protein CASSVEGASGGTYEQYF.